These 27 T cell receptor beta chains were all obtained from the same sample, sequenced in a study of blood T cell repertoires in COVID-19. Sequenced by immunoSEQ multiplex PCR; TCRdb stores in-frame clones only, minus some. The sample shows about 270,000 clones, around nine tenths of them seen only once. The sequencing sample was made of PBMCs or T cells enriched from blood (not recorded which). Receptors originate from a woman between 18 and 30 years old who had recovered from COVID-19.

This rearrangement joins TRBV4-3 to TRBJ2-3, with TRBD1 matching over 9 bases. The germline V gene has CDR1 LGHNA and CDR2 YSLEER. The CDR3 is 15 amino acids. V gave up 1 base and J gave up 5 bases; unmatched junction bases: 4. CDR3 nucleotides: TGCGCCAGCAGCCAAGCCCAGGGACAGGGAGATACGCAGTATTTT. Residues: CASSQAQGQGDTQYF.

This chain links TRBV30 with TRBJ2-6, with no clear D. The CDR3 is made up of 14 amino acids. In germline, CDR1 is GTSNPN, CDR2 SVGIG (reference sequence). V lost 2 bases and J 1 base, leaving 6 bases between the germline ends. CDR3 amino acids: CAWSQRSGANVLTF. CDR3 DNA: TGTGCCTGGAGTCAGAGGTCTGGGGCCAACGTCCTGACTTTC.

V is TRBV25-1 and J is TRBJ1-3, with TRBD1 matching 7 bases. The CDR3 covers 17 residues. Germline CDR1 reads MGHDK; CDR2 reads SYGVNS. Unmatched junction bases numbered 15, after V lost 6 bases and J lost 4 bases. CDR3 loop: CASRVPQGTGDGNTIYF. As DNA, the CDR3 is TGTGCCAGCAGGGTCCCACAAGGAACAGGGGACGGAAACACCATATATTTT.

J is TRBJ1-4 and V is TRBV18; a weak D match, TRBD1 (6 bases). The germline gives CDR1 KGHSH, CDR2 LQKENI. V was pared by 4 bases and J by 2 bases, with 14 bases between. The CDR3 extends over 16 amino acids. DNA of the CDR3: TGTGCCAGCTCACACAACAGGGATGAGACTAATGAAAAACTGTTTTTT. It specifies CASSHNRDETNEKLFF.

The chain recombines TRBV7-3 with TRBJ2-1, with 11 positions matching TRBD2. Unmatched junction bases numbered 7, after V lost 5 bases and J lost 1 base. Germline lookup yields CDR1 SGHTA and CDR2 FQGTGA. CDR3 length equals 17 residues. CDR3 in DNA: TGTGCCAGCAGCACCTATACTAGCGGGAGTTCCTACAATGAGCAGTTCTTC. This codes for CASSTYTSGSSYNEQFF.

The gene calls are TRBV7-8 and TRBJ1-3; D unresolved. CDR1 SGHVS and CDR2 FQNEAQ come from the germline V gene. This CDR3 has 14 amino acids. V was shortened by 5 bases and J by 4 bases, with 12 bases between the two germline ends. The CDR3 DNA follows: TGTGCCAGCAGCACTCGGCGGTGGGGAAACACCATATATTTT. As protein: CASSTRRWGNTIYF.

As regards this clone: No conserved phenylalanine or tryptophan is present at the end of the CDR3, so a read error is the likely explanation. It is unclear where the CDR3 begins or ends on the DNA, so no DNA is shown, and the CDR3 is as TCRdb lists it. The genes are TRBV21-1 and TRBJ2-7; TRBD2, the table's D call, was not compared with the DNA. TRBV21-1 is classified as a pseudogene. The CDR3 sequence runs 10 residues, both termini included. The CDR3 sequence: CASSSYRVLT.

The chain employs TRBV12-5 and TRBJ2-5, with D possibly being TRBD2 (6 bases). CDR3 length: 14 amino acids. Trimming took 6 bases from V and 2 from J, leaving 13 bases between them. Germline assignment: CDR1 LGHNT and CDR2 FRNRAP. The CDR3 DNA is TGTGCTAGTGGAGGGGAGGAAGAACAAGAGACCCAGTACTTC. It encodes CASGGEEEQETQYF.

This chain joins TRBV5-6 and TRBJ1-2; D is unclear. Germline CDR1 is SGHDT and CDR2 is YYEEEE. The CDR3 runs 15 residues. V was shortened by 4 bases and J by 6 bases, with 19 bases between the two germline ends. Here the CDR3 DNA reads TGTGCCAGCAGCCTAGAATCACCCGAAGGAGATGGCTACACCTTC. Its protein product is CASSLESPEGDGYTF.

Turning to this clone: At one end the junction does not follow the germline gene, possibly because of a read error. CDR3 in DNA: TGTGCCGGGAGAGGGGTAACTAATGAAAAACTGTTTTTT. It codes for CAGRGVTNEKLFF. The rearrangement joins TRBV30 to TRBJ1-4; a weak D match, TRBD1 (5 bases). The CDR3 extends over 13 amino acids. Per germline, CDR1 GTSNPN and CDR2 SVGIG (reference sequence).

The chain combines TRBV18 with TRBJ2-5, with D possibly matching TRBD1 (6 bases). The CDR3 is 14 amino acids. CDR1 is KGHSH, CDR2 LQKENI, per germline. Trimming removed 5 bases at V and 7 bases at J, with 17 bases between. CDR3 amino acids: CASSVSAGDTTQYF. Written as DNA, the CDR3 is TGTGCCAGCTCAGTTAGCGCAGGGGATACGACCCAGTACTTC.

The chain carries TRBV12-3 or TRBV12-4 and TRBJ2-3; possible D gene TRBD2, 7 bases. V dropped 8 bases and J dropped 4 bases, with 13 bases sitting between them. CDR3 length equals 13 residues. CDR3 sequence reads: CASYREGPDTQYF. The DNA of the CDR3 is TGTGCCAGCTACAGGGAGGGTCCAGATACGCAGTATTTT.

This clone was seen more than once but under ten times. The chain carries TRBV30 and TRBJ1-1; D is unclear. V was clipped by 4 bases and J by 7 bases, with 16 bases between them. There are 13 residues in the CDR3. Per the germline V gene, CDR1 is GTSNPN and CDR2 is SVGIG (reference sequence). CDR3 nucleotide sequence: TGTGCCTGGATAGCTCTCGGCGAAATTGAAGCTTTCTTT. Translation: CAWIALGEIEAFF.

This chain joins TRBV15 and TRBJ2-5, with 9 positions matching TRBD1. The CDR3 loop spans 16 amino acids. The germline V gene encodes CDR1 LNHNV and CDR2 YYDKDF (reference sequence). Unmatched junction bases numbered 9, after V lost 5 bases and J lost 2 bases. CDR3 DNA: TGTGCCACCAGCGGTTGGACAGGGGCTGATCAAGAGACCCAGTACTTC. Translated: CATSGWTGADQETQYF.

V and J are TRBV3-1 (or the pseudogene TRBV3-2) and TRBJ1-5; D is ambiguous. The CDR3 spans 14 residues. Germline CDR1 is LGHDT and CDR2 is YNNKEL (reference sequence). Trimming stripped 1 base from V and 2 bases from J, with 6 bases between. CDR3 sequence reads: CASSQVPGNQPQHF. CDR3 DNA: TGTGCCAGCAGCCAAGTTCCGGGCAATCAGCCCCAGCATTTT.

The chain combines TRBV28 with TRBJ1-6; D may be TRBD1 (6 bases). This CDR3 has 14 amino acids. The V end lost 5 bases, the J end lost 7 bases, and 12 bases lay between the germline ends. The germline V gene has CDR1 MDHEN and CDR2 SYDVKM. The CDR3 loop is CASSPDRWNSPLHF. The CDR3 nucleotides are TGTGCCAGCAGTCCCGACAGGTGGAATTCACCCCTCCACTTT. Drawing the rest from reference TRBV28 and TRBJ1-6, the complete variable domain is DVKVTQSSRYLVKRTGEKVFLECVQDMDHENMFWYRQDPGLGLRLIYFSYDVKMKEKGDIPEGYSVSREKKERFSLILESASTNQTSMYLCASSPDRWNSPLHFGNGTRLTVT.

This rearrangement joins TRBV30 to TRBJ1-2, with D possibly matching TRBD1 (6 bases). This CDR3 is 13 amino acids long. V was pared by 3 bases and J by 6 bases, with 14 bases between. CDR1 is GTSNPN and CDR2 is SVGIG in the germline V gene (reference sequence). CDR3 amino acids: CAWSPDSTDGYTF. The CDR3 DNA is TGTGCCTGGAGCCCGGACAGTACCGATGGCTACACCTTC.

The chain joins TRBV27 to TRBJ2-1; 11 nucleotides line up with TRBD2. Germline V gives CDR1 MNHEY, CDR2 SMNVEV (reference sequence). The CDR3 contains 16 residues. V shed 5 bases and J 3 bases; nucleotides not matched to a gene: 6. The CDR3 coding sequence is TGTGCCAGCAGTGCGGTAGCGGGAGGGTTCTACAATGAGCAGTTCTTC. It is translated as CASSAVAGGFYNEQFF.

This clone has a single count. The chain recombines TRBV4-1 with TRBJ2-3; D might be TRBD1 (6 bases). V lost 0 bases to trimming and J lost 2 bases, with 18 bases between them. Germline values: CDR1 MGHRA, CDR2 YSYEKL. There are 18 residues in the CDR3. The CDR3 is CASSQDPHGQSYTDTQYF. DNA for the CDR3: TGCGCCAGCAGCCAAGATCCGCATGGACAGTCTTACACAGATACGCAGTATTTT.

V usage is TRBV3-1 (or the pseudogene TRBV3-2) and J usage is TRBJ2-7; perhaps TRBD1 as D (5 bases). Germline CDR1 reads LGHDT; CDR2 reads YNNKEL (reference sequence). With 0 bases removed from V and 3 bases from J, the gap between germline ends came to 18 bases. The CDR3 covers 17 residues. The CDR3 reads CASSQDAYGRAYYEQYF. CDR3 coding DNA: TGTGCCAGCAGCCAAGATGCCTACGGCAGGGCCTACTACGAGCAGTACTTC.

The J gene is TRBJ2-5, the V gene TRBV27; 7 bases fit TRBD2. Unmatched junction bases numbered 11, after V lost 4 bases and J lost 3 bases. The germline V gene has CDR1 MNHEY and CDR2 SMNVEV (reference sequence). This CDR3 has 16 amino acids. The CDR3 bases are TGTGCCAGCAGTTCCCCGACTAGCCGCCGGAAAGAGACCCAGTACTTC. As protein: CASSSPTSRRKETQYF.

The rearrangement links TRBV5-1 to TRBJ2-5; 8 nucleotides match TRBD1. The CDR3 is 15 amino acids. Germline CDR1 and CDR2: SGHRS and YFSETQ. With V trimmed by 2 bases and J by 7 bases, 10 bases remained unmatched. CDR3 nucleotide sequence: TGCGCCAGCAGCTTCGAACAGGGGGACGTGGGGACCCAGTACTTC. This codes for CASSFEQGDVGTQYF.

The chain joins TRBV11-3 to TRBJ2-7; D ambiguous. This CDR3 region has 15 residues. V shed 1 base and J shed 2 bases, with 12 bases lying between them. Per germline, CDR1 SGHNT and CDR2 YENEEA. CDR3 bases: TGTGCCAGCAGCTTAGGGGTCAGGCTTACCTACGAGCAGTACTTC. Translation: CASSLGVRLTYEQYF.

This chain links TRBV19 with TRBJ1-5, with D uncertain. CDR3 length equals 13 residues. Per germline, CDR1 LNHDA and CDR2 SQIVND (reference sequence). The V and J ends lost 3 bases and 3 bases respectively, with 6 bases between them. This CDR3 is CASSIRNNQPQHF. The DNA of the CDR3 is TGTGCCAGTAGTATCAGGAACAATCAGCCCCAGCATTTT.

The chain couples TRBV9 to TRBJ2-1; 14 bases are shared with TRBD2. Unmatched junction bases numbered 3, after V lost 3 bases and J lost 10 bases. Germline V gene lookup returns CDR1 SGDLS and CDR2 YYNGEE. The length of the CDR3 is 14 residues. The CDR3 DNA is TGTGCCAGCAGCGGACGGACTAGCGGGAGGGAGCAGTTCTTC. Its translation: CASSGRTSGREQFF.

The rearrangement links TRBV4-3 to TRBJ2-7; TRBD1 agrees at 12 bases. CDR1 and CDR2 (germline): LGHNA, YSLEER. The CDR3 contains 17 residues. Trimming at V came to 1 base and at J to 4 bases, leaving 8 bases not matched to a gene. The CDR3: CASSQALPGQGAYEQYF. CDR3 DNA sequence: TGCGCCAGCAGCCAAGCTTTGCCGGGACAGGGGGCGTACGAGCAGTACTTC.

This chain joins TRBV3-1 (or the pseudogene TRBV3-2) and TRBJ2-5, with 10 nucleotides matching TRBD1. The CDR3 runs to 15 residues. Germline assignment: CDR1 LGHDT and CDR2 YNNKEL (reference sequence). V shed 3 bases, J shed 0 bases, and the junction held 1 base outside the gene matches. The CDR3 bases are TGTGCCAGCAGCCAGACAGGGGGCTACCAAGAGACCCAGTACTTC. It specifies CASSQTGGYQETQYF.